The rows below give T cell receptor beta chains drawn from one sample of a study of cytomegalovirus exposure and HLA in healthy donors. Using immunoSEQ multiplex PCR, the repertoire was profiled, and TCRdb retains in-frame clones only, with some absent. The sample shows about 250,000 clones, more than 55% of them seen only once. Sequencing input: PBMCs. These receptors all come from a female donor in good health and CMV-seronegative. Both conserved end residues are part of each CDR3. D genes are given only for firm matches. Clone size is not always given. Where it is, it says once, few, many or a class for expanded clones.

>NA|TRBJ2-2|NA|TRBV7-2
CASSLGGTTGELFF
TGTGCCAGCAGTTTGGGGGGGACAACCGGGGAGCTGTTTTTT
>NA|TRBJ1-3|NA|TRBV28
CASSPTGLSVSGNTIYF
TGTGCCAGCAGTCCCACAGGGCTCTCCGTCTCTGGAAACACCATATATTTT
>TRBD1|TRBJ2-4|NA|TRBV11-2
CASHTGQGKNIQYF
TGTGCCAGTCATACGGGACAGGGCAAAAACATTCAGTACTTC
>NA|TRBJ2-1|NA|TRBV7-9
CSSSPDGGADFNEQFF
TGTTCCAGCAGCCCGGACGGAGGGGCGGATTTCAATGAGCAGTTCTTC
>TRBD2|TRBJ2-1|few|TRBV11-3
CASSGRYYNEQFF
TGTGCCAGTAGCGGGAGATATTACAATGAGCAGTTCTTC
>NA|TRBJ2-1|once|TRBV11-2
CASLRSGVNNEQFF
TGTGCCAGTCTGAGAAGCGGAGTGAACAATGAGCAGTTCTTC
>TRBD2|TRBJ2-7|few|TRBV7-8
CASSLGAGGLRVEQYF
TGTGCCAGCAGCTTAGGAGCGGGAGGGCTTCGGGTCGAGCAGTACTTC
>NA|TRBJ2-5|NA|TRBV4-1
CASAKTSETQYF
TGCGCCAGCGCCAAAACATCGGAGACCCAGTACTTC
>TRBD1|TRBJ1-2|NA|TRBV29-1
CSVTDREDYGYTF
TGCAGCGTCACCGACAGGGAAGACTATGGCTACACCTTC
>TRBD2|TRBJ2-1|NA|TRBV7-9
CASRPRARGGNEQFF
TGTGCCAGCAGGCCCCGGGCCCGGGGGGGAAATGAGCAGTTCTTC
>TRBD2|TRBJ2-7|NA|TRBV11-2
CASRSGGASYEQYF
TGTGCCAGCAGGAGCGGGGGGGCCTCCTACGAGCAGTACTTC
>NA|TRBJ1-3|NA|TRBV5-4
CASSLPGPSSGNTIYF
TGTGCCAGCAGCTTACCAGGGCCCTCCTCTGGAAACACCATATATTTT
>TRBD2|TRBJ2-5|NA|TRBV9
CASSPAPTSGQETQYF
TGTGCCAGCAGCCCCGCCCCGACTAGCGGGCAAGAGACCCAGTACTTC
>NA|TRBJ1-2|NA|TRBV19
CASSLAGQGMGYTF
TGTGCCAGTAGTTTGGCAGGGCAGGGGATGGGCTACACCTTC
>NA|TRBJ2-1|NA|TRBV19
CASSPSAGPYNEQFF
TGTGCCAGTAGCCCCTCAGCGGGCCCATACAATGAGCAGTTCTTC
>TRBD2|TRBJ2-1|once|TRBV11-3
CASSFSGLAGGGEQFF
TGTGCCAGCAGCTTTTCCGGACTAGCGGGAGGGGGTGAGCAGTTCTTC
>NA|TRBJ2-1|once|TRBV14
CASSQEGHSYNEQFF
TGTGCCAGCAGCCAAGAAGGACACTCCTACAATGAGCAGTTCTTC
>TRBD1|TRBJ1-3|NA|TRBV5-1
CASSFGTGGQRLSGNTIYF
TGCGCCAGCAGCTTCGGGACAGGGGGCCAGCGGCTCTCTGGAAACACCATATATTTT
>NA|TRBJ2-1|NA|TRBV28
CASSLDTEQFF
TGTGCCAGCAGTCTGGACACTGAGCAGTTCTTC
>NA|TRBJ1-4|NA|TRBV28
CASSFRDAATNEKLFF
TGTGCCAGCAGCTTCCGGGATGCCGCAACTAATGAAAAACTGTTTTTT
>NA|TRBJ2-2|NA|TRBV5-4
CASLDRNTGELFF
TGTGCCAGCCTCGACAGGAACACCGGGGAGCTGTTTTTT
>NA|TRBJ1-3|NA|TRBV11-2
CASSPDGVSGNTIYF
TGTGCCAGCAGCCCCGACGGGGTGTCTGGAAACACCATATATTTT
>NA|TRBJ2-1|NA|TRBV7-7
CASSVSGYNEQFF
TGTGCTAGCAGCGTCAGCGGGTACAATGAGCAGTTCTTC
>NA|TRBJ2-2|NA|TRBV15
CATSRGRGSNTGELFF
TGTGCCACCAGCAGAGGTCGGGGGAGTAACACCGGGGAGCTGTTTTTT
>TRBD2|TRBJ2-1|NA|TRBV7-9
CASSAGTSGSYYNEQFF
TGTGCCAGCAGCGCCGGGACTAGCGGGAGTTATTACAATGAGCAGTTCTTC
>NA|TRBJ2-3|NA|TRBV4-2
CASSQDPSTSLGTDTQYF
TGTGCCAGCAGCCAAGATCCCTCGACTAGTTTGGGAACAGATACGCAGTATTTT
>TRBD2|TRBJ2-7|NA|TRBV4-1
CASSQTGRDPYEQYF
TGCGCCAGCAGCCAGACGGGGAGGGACCCCTACGAGCAGTACTTC
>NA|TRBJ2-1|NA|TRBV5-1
CASSSGLGDEQFF
TGCGCCAGCAGCTCCGGACTCGGGGATGAGCAGTTCTTC
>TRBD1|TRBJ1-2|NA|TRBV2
CASSVRLGQGYGYTF
TGTGCCAGCAGTGTCCGGCTTGGACAGGGGTATGGCTACACCTTC
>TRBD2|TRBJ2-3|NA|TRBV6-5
CASSPRASGADTQYF
TGTGCCAGCAGTCCCCGGGCTAGCGGGGCAGATACGCAGTATTTT
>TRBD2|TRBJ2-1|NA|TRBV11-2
CASSLELPFRTSGILNEQFF
TGTGCCAGCAGCTTAGAGCTTCCGTTTCGGACTAGCGGGATCCTCAATGAGCAGTTCTTC
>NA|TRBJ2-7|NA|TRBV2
CASRGLNYEQYF
TGTGCCAGCAGGGGCTTGAATTACGAGCAGTACTTC
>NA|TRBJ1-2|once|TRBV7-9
CSSSSGLGVNYGYTF
TGTTCCAGCAGCTCCGGTCTCGGAGTTAACTATGGCTACACCTTC
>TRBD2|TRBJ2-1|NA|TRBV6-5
CASSYSGLAGGDEQFF
TGTGCCAGCAGTTACTCGGGACTAGCGGGTGGCGATGAGCAGTTCTTC
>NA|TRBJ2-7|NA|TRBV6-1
CASSEALQWASGQYF
TGTGCCAGCAGTGAAGCGCTTCAATGGGCTTCTGGGCAGTACTTC
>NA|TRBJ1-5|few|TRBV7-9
CASSPENLWGGQPQHF
TGTGCCAGCAGCCCGGAGAATTTATGGGGCGGTCAGCCCCAGCATTTT
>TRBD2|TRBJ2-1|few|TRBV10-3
CAISEPYGLAFEQFF
TGTGCCATCAGTGAGCCCTACGGACTAGCGTTTGAGCAGTTCTTC
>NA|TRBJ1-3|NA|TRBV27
CASSLSSGLRNTIYF
TGTGCCAGCAGTTTATCGTCGGGATTAAGAAACACCATATATTTT
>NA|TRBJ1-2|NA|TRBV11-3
CASSPRGGPNYGYTF
TGTGCCAGCAGCCCAAGGGGGGGACCTAACTATGGCTACACCTTC
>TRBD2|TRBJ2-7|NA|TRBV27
CASQFSLAGHYEQYF
TGTGCCAGCCAGTTCTCGCTAGCGGGACATTACGAGCAGTACTTC
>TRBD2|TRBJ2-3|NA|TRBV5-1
CASSKGLAGGTDTQYF
TGCGCCAGCAGCAAAGGGCTAGCGGGAGGCACAGATACGCAGTATTTT
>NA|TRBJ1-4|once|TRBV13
CASSLGPQRGEKLFF
TGTGCCAGCAGCTTAGGCCCCCAGAGAGGCGAAAAACTGTTTTTT
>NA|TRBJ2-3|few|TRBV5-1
CASSLGLPTDTQYF
TGCGCCAGCAGCTTGGGACTACCCACAGATACGCAGTATTTT
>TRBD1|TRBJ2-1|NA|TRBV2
CASSDRTFRGEQFF
TGTGCCAGCAGTGATAGGACTTTCAGGGGGGAGCAGTTCTTC
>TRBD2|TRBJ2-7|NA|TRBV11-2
CASSPISGTSGRFYEQYF
TGTGCCAGCAGCCCCATCTCCGGGACTAGCGGGAGGTTCTACGAGCAGTACTTC
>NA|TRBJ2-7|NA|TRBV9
CASSVDTGTYEQYF
TGTGCCAGCAGCGTAGACACGGGGACCTACGAGCAGTACTTC
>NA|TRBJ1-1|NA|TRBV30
CAWSGAGRQNTEAFF
TGTGCCTGGAGTGGAGCGGGACGGCAGAACACTGAAGCTTTCTTT
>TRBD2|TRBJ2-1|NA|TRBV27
CASSPMPSGSFFDEQFF
TGTGCCAGCAGTCCTATGCCTAGCGGGAGTTTTTTCGATGAGCAGTTCTTC